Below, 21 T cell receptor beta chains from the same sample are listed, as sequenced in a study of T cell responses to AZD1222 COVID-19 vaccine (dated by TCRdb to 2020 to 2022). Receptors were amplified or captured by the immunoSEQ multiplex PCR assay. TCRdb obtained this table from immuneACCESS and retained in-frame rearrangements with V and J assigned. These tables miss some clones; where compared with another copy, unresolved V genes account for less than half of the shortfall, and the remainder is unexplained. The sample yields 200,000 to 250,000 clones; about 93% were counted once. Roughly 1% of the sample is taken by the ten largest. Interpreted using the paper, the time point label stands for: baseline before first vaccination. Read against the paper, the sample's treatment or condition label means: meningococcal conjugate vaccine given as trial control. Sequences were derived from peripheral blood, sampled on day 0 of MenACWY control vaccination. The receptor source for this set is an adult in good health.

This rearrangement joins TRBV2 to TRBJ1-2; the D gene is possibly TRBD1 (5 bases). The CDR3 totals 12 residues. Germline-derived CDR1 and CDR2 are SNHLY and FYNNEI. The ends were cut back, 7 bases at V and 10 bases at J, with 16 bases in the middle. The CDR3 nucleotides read TGTGCCAGCACCCCAGGGATAAGGGACTACACCTTC. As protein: CASTPGIRDYTF.

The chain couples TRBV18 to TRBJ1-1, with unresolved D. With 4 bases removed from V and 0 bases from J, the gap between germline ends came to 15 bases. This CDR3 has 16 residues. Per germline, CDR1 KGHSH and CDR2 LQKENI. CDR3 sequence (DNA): TGTGCCAGCTCACTCACAGTGGCTCCCATGAACACTGAAGCTTTCTTT. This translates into CASSLTVAPMNTEAFF.

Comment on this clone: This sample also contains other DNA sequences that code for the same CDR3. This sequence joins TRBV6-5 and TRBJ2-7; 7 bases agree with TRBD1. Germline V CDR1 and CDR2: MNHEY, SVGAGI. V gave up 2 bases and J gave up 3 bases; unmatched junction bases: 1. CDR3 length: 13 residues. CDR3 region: CASSYRQGYEQYF. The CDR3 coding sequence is TGTGCCAGCAGTTACCGACAGGGCTACGAGCAGTACTTC.

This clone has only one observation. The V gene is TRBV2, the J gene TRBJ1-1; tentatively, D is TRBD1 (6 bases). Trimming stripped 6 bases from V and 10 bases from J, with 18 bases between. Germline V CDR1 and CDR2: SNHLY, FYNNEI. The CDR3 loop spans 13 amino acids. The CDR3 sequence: CASSLGTGGAAFF. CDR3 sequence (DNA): TGTGCCAGCAGCTTAGGTACTGGGGGGGCAGCTTTCTTT.

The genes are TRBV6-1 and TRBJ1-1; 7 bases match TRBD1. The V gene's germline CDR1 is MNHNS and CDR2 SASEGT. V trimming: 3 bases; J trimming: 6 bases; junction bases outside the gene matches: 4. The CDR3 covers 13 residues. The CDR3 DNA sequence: TGTGCCAGCAGTGACCCGGACAGGCCTGAAGCTTTCTTT. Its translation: CASSDPDRPEAFF.

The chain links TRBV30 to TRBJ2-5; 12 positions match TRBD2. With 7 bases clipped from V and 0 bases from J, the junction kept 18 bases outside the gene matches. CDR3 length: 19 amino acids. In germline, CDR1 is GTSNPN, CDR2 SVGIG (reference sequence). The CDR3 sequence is CASLRWASGGGSYQETQYF. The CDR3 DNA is TGTGCCTCTCTGAGGTGGGCTAGCGGGGGGGGTTCGTACCAAGAGACCCAGTACTTC.

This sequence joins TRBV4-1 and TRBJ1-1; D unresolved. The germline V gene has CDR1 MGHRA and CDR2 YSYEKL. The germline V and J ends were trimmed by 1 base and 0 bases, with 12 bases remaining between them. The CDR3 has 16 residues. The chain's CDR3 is CASSQGAAGMNTEAFF. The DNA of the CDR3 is TGCGCCAGCAGCCAAGGGGCGGCCGGCATGAACACTGAAGCTTTCTTT.

The chain's CDR3 is CASSPQGYEQYF. The CDR3 DNA reads TGTGCCAGCAGCCCCCAGGGCTACGAGCAGTACTTC. V gene TRBV3-1 (or the pseudogene TRBV3-2) combines with J gene TRBJ2-7; D is possibly TRBD1 (5 bases). Germline V gene data show CDR1 as LGHDT and CDR2 as YNNKEL (reference sequence). Trimming removed 4 bases from V and 3 bases from J, with 7 bases in between. CDR3 length: 12 amino acids.

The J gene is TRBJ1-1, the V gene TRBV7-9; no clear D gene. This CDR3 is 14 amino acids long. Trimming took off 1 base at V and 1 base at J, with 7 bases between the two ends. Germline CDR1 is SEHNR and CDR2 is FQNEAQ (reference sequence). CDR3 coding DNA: TGTGCCAGCAGCTTAGTCAACGGGAACACTGAAGCTTTCTTT. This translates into CASSLVNGNTEAFF.

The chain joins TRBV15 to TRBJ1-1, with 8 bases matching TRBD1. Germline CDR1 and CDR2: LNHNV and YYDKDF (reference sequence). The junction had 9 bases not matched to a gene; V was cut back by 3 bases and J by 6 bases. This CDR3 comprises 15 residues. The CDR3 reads CATSSGQGPGAEAFF. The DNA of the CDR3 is TGTGCCACCAGCAGCGGACAGGGACCTGGCGCTGAAGCTTTCTTT.

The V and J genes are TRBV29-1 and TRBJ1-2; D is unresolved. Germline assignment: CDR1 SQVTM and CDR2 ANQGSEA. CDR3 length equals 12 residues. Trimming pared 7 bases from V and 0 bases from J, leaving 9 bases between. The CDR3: CSAHTANYGYTF. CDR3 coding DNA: TGCAGCGCCCACACGGCTAACTATGGCTACACCTTC.

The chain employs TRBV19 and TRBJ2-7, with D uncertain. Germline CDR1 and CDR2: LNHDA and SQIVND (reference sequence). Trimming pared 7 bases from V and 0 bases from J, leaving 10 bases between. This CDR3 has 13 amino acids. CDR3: CASMDANSYEQYF. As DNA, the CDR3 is TGTGCCAGTATGGACGCAAACTCCTACGAGCAGTACTTC. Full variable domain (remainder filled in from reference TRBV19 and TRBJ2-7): DGGITQSPKYLFRKEGQNVTLSCEQNLNHDAMYWYRQDPGQGLRLIYYSQIVNDFQKGDIAEGYSVSREKKESFPLTVTSAQKNPTAFYLCASMDANSYEQYFGPGTRLTVT.

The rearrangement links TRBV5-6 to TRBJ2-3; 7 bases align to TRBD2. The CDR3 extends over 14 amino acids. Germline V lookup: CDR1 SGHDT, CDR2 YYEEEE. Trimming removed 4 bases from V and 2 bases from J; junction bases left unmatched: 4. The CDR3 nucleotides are TGTGCCAGCAGCGCCCGGGACTACACAGATACGCAGTATTTT. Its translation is CASSARDYTDTQYF.

CDR3 in DNA: TGCGCCAGCAGCCTCCGGGGGGCCATGAACACTGAAGCTTTCTTT. Amino acids: CASSLRGAMNTEAFF. This sequence joins TRBV5-1 and TRBJ1-1, with D possibly being TRBD1 (6 bases). V was pared by 4 bases and J by 0 bases, with 13 bases between. CDR1 and CDR2 from the germline V gene are SGHRS and YFSETQ. CDR3 length equals 15 residues.

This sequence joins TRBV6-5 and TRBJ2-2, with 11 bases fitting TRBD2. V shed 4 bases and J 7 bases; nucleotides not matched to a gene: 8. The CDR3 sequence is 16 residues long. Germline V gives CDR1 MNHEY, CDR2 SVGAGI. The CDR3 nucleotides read TGTGCCAGCAGTTTTGTAGCGGGGGGGCCCGGCGGGGAGCTGTTTTTT. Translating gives CASSFVAGGPGGELFF.

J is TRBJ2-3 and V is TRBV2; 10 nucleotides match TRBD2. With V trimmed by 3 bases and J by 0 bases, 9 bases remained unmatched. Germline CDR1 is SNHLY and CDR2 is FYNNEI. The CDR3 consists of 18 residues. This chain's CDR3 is CASSDGASGGPSTDTQYF. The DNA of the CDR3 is TGTGCCAGCAGTGACGGGGCTAGCGGGGGCCCTAGCACAGATACGCAGTATTTT.

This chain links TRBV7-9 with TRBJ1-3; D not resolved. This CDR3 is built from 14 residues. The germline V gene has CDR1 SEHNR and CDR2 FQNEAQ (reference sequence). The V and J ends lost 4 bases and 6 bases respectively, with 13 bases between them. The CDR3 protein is CASSSLIEANTIYF. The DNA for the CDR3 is TGTGCCAGCAGCTCCCTTATTGAAGCAAACACCATATATTTT.

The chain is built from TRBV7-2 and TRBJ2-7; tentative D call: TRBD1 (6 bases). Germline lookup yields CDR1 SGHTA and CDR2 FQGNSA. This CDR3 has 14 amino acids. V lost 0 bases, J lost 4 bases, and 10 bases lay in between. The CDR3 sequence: CASSLAQGPYEQYF. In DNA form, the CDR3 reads TGTGCCAGCAGCTTAGCGCAGGGGCCGTACGAGCAGTACTTC.

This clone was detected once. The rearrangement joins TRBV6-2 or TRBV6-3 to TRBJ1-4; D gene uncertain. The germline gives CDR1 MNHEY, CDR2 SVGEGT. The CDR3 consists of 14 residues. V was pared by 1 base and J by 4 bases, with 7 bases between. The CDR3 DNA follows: TGTGCCAGCAGTTACTTCAGTTTTAATGAAAAACTGTTTTTT. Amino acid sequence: CASSYFSFNEKLFF.

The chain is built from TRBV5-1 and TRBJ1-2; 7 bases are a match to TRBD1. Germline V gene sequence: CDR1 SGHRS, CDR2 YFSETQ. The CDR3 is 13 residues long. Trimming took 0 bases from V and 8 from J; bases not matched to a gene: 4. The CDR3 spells CASSLATGNGYTF. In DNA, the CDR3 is TGCGCCAGCAGCTTGGCGACAGGGAACGGCTACACCTTC.

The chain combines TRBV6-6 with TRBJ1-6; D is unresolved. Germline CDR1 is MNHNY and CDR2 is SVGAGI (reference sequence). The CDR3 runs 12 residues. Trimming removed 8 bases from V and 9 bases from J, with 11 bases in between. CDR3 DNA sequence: TGTGCCAGCCTGATTGCGGGTTCACCCCTCCACTTT. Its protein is CASLIAGSPLHF.